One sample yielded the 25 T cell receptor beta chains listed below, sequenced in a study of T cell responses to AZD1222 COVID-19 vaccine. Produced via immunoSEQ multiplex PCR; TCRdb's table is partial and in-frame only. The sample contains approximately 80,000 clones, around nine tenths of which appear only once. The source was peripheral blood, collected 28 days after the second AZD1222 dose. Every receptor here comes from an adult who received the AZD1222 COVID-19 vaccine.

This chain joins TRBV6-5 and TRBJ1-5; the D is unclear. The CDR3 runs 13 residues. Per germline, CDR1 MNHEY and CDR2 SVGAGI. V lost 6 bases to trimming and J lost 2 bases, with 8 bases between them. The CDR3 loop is CASRGDGNQPQHF. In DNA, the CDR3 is TGTGCCAGCAGGGGTGATGGCAATCAGCCCCAGCATTTT.

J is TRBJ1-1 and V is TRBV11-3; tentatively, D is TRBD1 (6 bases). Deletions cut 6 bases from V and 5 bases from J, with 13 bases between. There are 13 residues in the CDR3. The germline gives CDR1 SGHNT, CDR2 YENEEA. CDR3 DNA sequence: TGTGCCAGCAGTCTTTACAGGGCAACTGAAGCTTTCTTT. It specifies CASSLYRATEAFF.

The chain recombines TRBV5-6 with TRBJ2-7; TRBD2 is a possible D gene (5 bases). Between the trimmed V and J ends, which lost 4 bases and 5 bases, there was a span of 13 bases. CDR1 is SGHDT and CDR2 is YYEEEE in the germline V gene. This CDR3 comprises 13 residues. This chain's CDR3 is CASSRRNGNEQYF. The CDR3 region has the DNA TGTGCCAGCAGCCGGAGGAACGGGAACGAGCAGTACTTC.

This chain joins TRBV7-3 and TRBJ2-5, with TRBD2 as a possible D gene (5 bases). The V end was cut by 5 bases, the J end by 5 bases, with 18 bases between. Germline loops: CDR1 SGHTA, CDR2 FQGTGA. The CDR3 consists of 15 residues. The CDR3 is CASSREAGLGETQYF. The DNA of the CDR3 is TGTGCCAGCAGCCGAGAGGCGGGCCTAGGGGAGACCCAGTACTTC.

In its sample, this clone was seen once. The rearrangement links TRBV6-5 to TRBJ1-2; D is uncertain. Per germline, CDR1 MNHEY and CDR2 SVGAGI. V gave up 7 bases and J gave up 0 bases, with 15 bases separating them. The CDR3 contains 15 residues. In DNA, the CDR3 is TGTGCCAGCAAAAGCGGCGCTTCAGCTAACTATGGCTACACCTTC. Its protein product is CASKSGASANYGYTF.

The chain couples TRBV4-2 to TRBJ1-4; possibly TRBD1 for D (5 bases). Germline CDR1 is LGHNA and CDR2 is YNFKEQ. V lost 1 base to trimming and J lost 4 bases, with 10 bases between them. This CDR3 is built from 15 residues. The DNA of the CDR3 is TGTGCCAGCAGCCAAGGAGACGGGGGTAATGAAAAACTGTTTTTT. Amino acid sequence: CASSQGDGGNEKLFF.

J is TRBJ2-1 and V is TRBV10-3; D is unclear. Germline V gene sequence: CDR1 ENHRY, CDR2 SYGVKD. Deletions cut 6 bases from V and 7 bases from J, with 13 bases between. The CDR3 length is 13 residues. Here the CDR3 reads CAISATSGNEQFF. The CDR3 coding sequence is TGTGCCATCAGCGCCACTTCTGGGAATGAGCAGTTCTTC.

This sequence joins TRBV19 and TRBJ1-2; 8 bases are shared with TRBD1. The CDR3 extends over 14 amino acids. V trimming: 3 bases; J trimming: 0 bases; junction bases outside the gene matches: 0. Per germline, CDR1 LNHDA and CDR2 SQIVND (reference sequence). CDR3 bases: TGTGCCAGTAGTATGGGACAGGCTAACTATGGCTACACCTTC. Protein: CASSMGQANYGYTF.

In nucleotides, the CDR3 is TGCAGCGTTGAAAGGGCGGGAAACACCATATATTTT. Amino acid sequence: CSVERAGNTIYF. The rearrangement links TRBV29-1 to TRBJ1-3; D unclear. The CDR3 spans 12 residues. Trimming cost V 2 bases and J 4 bases, with 6 bases left between them. Per the germline V gene, CDR1 is SQVTM and CDR2 is ANQGSEA.

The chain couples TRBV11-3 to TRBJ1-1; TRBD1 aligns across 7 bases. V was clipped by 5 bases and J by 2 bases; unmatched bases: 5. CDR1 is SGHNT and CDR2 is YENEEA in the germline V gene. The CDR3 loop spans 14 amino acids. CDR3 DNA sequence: TGTGCCAGCAGCCACCGGGACAGTAACACTGAAGCTTTCTTT. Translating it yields CASSHRDSNTEAFF.

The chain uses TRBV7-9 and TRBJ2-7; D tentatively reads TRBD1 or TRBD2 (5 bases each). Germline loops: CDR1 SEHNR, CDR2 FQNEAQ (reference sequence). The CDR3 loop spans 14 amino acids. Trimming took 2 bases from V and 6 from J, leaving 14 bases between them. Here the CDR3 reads CASSLRGVGREQYF. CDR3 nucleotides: TGTGCCAGCAGCTTAAGAGGGGTAGGTCGCGAGCAGTACTTC.

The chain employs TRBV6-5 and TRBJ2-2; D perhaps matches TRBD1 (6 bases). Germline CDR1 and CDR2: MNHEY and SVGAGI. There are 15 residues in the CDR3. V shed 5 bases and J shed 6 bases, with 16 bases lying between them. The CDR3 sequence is CASSTQGHSPGELFF. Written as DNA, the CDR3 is TGTGCCAGCAGTACCCAGGGGCACTCCCCCGGGGAGCTGTTTTTT.

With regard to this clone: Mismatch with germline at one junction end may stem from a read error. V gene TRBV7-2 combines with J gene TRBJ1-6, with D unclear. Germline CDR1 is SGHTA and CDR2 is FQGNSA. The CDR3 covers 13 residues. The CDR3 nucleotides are TGTGCCAGCAGCTTAGCGCGAGAGGAGGCCCGTTACTTT. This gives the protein CASSLAREEARYF.

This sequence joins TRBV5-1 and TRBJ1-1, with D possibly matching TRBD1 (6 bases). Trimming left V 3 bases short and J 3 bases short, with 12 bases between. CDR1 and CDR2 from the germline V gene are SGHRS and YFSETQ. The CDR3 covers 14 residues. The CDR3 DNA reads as TGCGCCAGCAGCTGGGAGGGGGGCCACACTGAAGCTTTCTTT. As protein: CASSWEGGHTEAFF.

CDR3 residues: CASTFTAQGNDGYTF. The CDR3 DNA follows: TGTGCCAGCACCTTCACCGCCCAGGGAAACGATGGCTACACCTTC. The chain carries TRBV6-5 and TRBJ1-2, with D possibly matching TRBD1 (5 bases). Trimming cost V 7 bases and J 6 bases, with 21 bases left between them. The CDR3 loop spans 15 amino acids. Germline values: CDR1 MNHEY, CDR2 SVGAGI.

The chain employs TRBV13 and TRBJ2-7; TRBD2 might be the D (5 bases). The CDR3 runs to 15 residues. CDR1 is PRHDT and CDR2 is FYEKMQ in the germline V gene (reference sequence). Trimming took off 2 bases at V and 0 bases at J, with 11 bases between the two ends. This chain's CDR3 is CASSLRPGSSYEQYF. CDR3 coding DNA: TGTGCCAGCAGCTTAAGGCCGGGAAGCTCCTACGAGCAGTACTTC.

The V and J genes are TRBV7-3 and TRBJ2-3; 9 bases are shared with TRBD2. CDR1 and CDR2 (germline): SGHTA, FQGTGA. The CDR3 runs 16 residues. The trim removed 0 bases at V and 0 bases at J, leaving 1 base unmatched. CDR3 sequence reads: CASSLTSGSSTDTQYF. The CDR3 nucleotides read TGTGCCAGCAGCTTAACTAGCGGGAGCAGCACAGATACGCAGTATTTT.

CDR3 residues: CAWRHRGGRGYTF. In DNA form, the CDR3 reads TGTGCCTGGAGGCATCGGGGGGGCCGGGGCTACACCTTC. The gene calls are TRBV30 and TRBJ1-2, with D perhaps matching TRBD1 (6 bases). Germline-derived CDR1 and CDR2 are GTSNPN and SVGIG (reference sequence). The CDR3 has 13 amino acids. Trimming shortened V by 3 bases and J by 8 bases, and 16 bases separated the two germline ends. Full variable domain (outside the CDR3, taken from reference TRBV30 and TRBJ1-2): SQTIHQWPATLVQPVGSPLSLECTVEGTSNPNLYWYRQAAGRGLQLLFYSVGIGQISSEVPQNLSASRPQDRQFILSSKKLLLSDSGFYLCAWRHRGGRGYTFGSGTRLTVV.

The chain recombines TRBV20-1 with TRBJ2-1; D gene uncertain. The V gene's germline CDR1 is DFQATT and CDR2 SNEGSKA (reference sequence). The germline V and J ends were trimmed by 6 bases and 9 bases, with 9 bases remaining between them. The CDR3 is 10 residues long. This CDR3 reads CSALVGEQFF. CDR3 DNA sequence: TGCAGTGCGCTAGTAGGTGAGCAGTTCTTC.

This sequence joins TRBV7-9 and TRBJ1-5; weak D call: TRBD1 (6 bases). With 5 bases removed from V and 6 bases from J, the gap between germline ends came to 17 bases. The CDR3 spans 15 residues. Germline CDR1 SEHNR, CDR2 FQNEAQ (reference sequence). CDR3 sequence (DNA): TGTGCCAGCAGCCCCGGTGGGGGCGCAGGTCAGCCCCAGCATTTT. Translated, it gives CASSPGGGAGQPQHF. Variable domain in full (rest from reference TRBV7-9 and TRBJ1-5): DTGVSQNPRHKITKRGQNVTFRCDPISEHNRLYWYRQTLGQGPEFLTYFQNEAQLEKSRLLSDRFSAERPKGSFSTLEIQRTEQGDSAMYLCASSPGGGAGQPQHFGDGTRLSIL.

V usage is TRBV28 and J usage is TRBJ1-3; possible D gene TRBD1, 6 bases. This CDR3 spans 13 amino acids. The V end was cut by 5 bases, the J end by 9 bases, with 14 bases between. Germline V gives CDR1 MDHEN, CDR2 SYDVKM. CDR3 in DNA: TGTGCCAGCAGTCTACAGGGTTGGGGCACCATATATTTT. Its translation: CASSLQGWGTIYF.

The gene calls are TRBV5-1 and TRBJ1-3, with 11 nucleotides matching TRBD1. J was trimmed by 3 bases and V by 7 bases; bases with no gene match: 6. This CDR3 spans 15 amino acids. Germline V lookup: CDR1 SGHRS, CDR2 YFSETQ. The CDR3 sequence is CASRPGQGDGNTIYF. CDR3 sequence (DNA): TGCGCCAGCCGCCCGGGACAGGGGGATGGAAACACCATATATTTT.

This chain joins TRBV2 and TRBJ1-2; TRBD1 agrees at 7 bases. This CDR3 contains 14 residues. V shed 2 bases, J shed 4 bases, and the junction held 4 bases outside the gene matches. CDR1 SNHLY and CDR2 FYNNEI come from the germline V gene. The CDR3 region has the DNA TGTGCCAGCAGTGAAAAGACAGGGTCCTATGGCTACACCTTC. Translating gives CASSEKTGSYGYTF. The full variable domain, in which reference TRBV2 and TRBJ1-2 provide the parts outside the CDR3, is EPEVTQTPSHQVTQMGQEVILRCVPISNHLYFYWYRQILGQKVEFLVSFYNNEISEKSEIFDDQFSVERPDGSNFTLKIRSTKLEDSAMYFCASSEKTGSYGYTFGSGTRLTVV.

CDR3 region: CSVAWGLYNEQFF. For the CDR3, the DNA is TGCAGCGTTGCCTGGGGGCTTTACAATGAGCAGTTCTTC. This chain connects TRBV29-1 to TRBJ2-1; D is perhaps TRBD1 (6 bases). Trimming shortened V by 4 bases and J by 4 bases, and 11 bases separated the two germline ends. The CDR3 totals 13 residues. Looked up from germline, CDR1 is SQVTM and CDR2 is ANQGSEA.

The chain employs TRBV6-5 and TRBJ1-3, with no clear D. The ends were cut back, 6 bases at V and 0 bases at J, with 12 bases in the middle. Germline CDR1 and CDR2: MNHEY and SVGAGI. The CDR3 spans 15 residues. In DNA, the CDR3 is TGTGCCAGCAGCGACGTTGGTCACTCTGGAAACACCATATATTTT. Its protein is CASSDVGHSGNTIYF.